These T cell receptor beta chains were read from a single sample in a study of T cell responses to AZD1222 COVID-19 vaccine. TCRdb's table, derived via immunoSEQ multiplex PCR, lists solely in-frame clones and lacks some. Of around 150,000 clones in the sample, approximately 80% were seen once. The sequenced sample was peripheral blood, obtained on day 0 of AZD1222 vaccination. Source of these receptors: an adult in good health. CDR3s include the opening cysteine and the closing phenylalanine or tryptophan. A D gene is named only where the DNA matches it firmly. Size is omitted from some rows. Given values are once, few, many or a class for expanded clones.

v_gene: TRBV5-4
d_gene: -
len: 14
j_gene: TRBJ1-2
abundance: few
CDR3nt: TGTGCCAGCAGCTTGGGGCCACCTAACTATGGCTACACCTTC
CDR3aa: CASSLGPPNYGYTF

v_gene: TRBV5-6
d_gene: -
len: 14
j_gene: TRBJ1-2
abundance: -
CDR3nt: TGTGCCAGCAGCTTGGGTACAGGGACCTATGGCTACACCTTC
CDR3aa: CASSLGTGTYGYTF

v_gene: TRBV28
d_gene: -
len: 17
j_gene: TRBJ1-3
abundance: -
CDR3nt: TGTGCCAGCAGTTTCGCCGGGACGGACGGCTCTGGAAACACCATATATTTT
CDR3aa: CASSFAGTDGSGNTIYF

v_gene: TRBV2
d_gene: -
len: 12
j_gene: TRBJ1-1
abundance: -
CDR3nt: TGTGCCAGCAGTGAAGAGTTCACTGAAGCTTTCTTT
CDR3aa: CASSEEFTEAFF

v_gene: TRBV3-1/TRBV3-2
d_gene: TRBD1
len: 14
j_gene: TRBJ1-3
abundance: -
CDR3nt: TGTGCCAGCAGCCTAACAGGGGTTGGAAACACCATATATTTT
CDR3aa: CASSLTGVGNTIYF

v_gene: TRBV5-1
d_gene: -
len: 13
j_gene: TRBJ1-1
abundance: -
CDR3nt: TGCGCCAGCAGCGACTCAGATACGACCCGAGCTTTCTTT
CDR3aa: CASSDSDTTRAFF

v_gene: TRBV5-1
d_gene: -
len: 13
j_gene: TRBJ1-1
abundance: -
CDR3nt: TGCGCCAGCAGCTTGTGGATGAACACTGAAGCTTTCTTT
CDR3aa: CASSLWMNTEAFF

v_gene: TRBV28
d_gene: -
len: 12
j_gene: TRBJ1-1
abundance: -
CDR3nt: TGTGCCAGCAGTCCACAGGACACTGAAGCTTTCTTT
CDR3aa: CASSPQDTEAFF

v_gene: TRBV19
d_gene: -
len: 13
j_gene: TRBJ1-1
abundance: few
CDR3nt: TGTGCCAGTAAACCAGGCGGTGGGACTGAAGCTTTCTTT
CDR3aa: CASKPGGGTEAFF

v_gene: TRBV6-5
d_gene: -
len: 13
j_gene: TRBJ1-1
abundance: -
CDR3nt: TGTGCCAGCAGACAGGACAGGAACACTGAAGCTTTCTTT
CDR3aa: CASRQDRNTEAFF

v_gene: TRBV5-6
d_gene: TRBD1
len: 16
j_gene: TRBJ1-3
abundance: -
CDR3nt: TGTGCCAGCAGCTTGTGGACCGGGACAGGGAGGGACACCATATATTTT
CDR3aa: CASSLWTGTGRDTIYF

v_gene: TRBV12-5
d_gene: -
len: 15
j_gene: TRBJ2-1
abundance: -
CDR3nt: TGTGCTAGTGGTTTAGAGGGGCGCGGGTTCGATGAGCAGTTCTTC
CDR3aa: CASGLEGRGFDEQFF

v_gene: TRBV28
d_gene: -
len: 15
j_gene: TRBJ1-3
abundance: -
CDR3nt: TGTGCCAGCAGTTCCGGACAGCTCTCTGGAAACACCATATATTTT
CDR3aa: CASSSGQLSGNTIYF

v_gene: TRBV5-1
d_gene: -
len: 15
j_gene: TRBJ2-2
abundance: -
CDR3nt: TGCGCCAGCAGCCTGGGAAACCCCAACACCGGGGAGCTGTTTTTT
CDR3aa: CASSLGNPNTGELFF

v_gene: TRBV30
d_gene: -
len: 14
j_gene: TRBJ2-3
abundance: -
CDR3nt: TGTGCCAGCGCGGGTCTCGTGATCCCAGATACGCAGTATTTT
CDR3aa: CASAGLVIPDTQYF

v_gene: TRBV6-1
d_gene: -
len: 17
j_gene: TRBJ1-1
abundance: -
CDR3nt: TGTGCCAGCTGTGTCGGACGGGATGGGTTCGTGGACACTGAAGCTTTCTTT
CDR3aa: CASCVGRDGFVDTEAFF

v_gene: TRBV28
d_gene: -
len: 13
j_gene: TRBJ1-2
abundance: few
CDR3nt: TGTGCCAGCAGTTTTCGTGGATCCTATGGCTACACCTTC
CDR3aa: CASSFRGSYGYTF

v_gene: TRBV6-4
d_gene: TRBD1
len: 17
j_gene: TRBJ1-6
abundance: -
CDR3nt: TGTGCCAGCAGTGACAAAGGACAGGGGGTCATCGGTTCACCCCTCCACTTT
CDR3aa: CASSDKGQGVIGSPLHF

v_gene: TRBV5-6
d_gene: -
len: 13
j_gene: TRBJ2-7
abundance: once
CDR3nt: TGTGCCAGCAGCTCCTATTTAACCTACGAGCAGTACTTC
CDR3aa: CASSSYLTYEQYF

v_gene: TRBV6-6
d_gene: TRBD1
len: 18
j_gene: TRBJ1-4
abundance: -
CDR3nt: TGTGCCAGCAGTCCCGGGACAGGGGCCATTGGGGCTAATGAAAAACTGTTTTTT
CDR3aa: CASSPGTGAIGANEKLFF

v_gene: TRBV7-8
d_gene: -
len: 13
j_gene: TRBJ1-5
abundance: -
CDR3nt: TGTGCCACCCGAGGTGGTGGCAATCAGCCCCAGCATTTT
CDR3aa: CATRGGGNQPQHF

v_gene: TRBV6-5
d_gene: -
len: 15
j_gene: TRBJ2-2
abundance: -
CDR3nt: TGTGCCAGCAGTTACGAAGACCGGGACACCGGGGAGCTGTTTTTT
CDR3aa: CASSYEDRDTGELFF

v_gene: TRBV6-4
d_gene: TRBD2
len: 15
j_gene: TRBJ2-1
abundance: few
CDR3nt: TGTGCCAGCAGTGACTCTAGCGGGGGGGTTTTTGAGCAGTTCTTC
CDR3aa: CASSDSSGGVFEQFF

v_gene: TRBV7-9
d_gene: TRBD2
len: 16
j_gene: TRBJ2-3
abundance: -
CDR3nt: TGTGCCAGCAGCTTAGGGCTAGCGGGGACAACAGATACGCAGTATTTT
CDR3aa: CASSLGLAGTTDTQYF

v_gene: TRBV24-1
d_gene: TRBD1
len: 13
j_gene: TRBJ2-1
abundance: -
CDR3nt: TGTGCCACCCGGGACAGCCCCTACAATGAGCAGTTCTTC
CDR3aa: CATRDSPYNEQFF

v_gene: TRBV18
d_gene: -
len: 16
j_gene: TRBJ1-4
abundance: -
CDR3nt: TGTGCCAGCTCACCACCGTCCGCTCCGGGCGGTGAAAAACTGTTTTTT
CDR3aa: CASSPPSAPGGEKLFF

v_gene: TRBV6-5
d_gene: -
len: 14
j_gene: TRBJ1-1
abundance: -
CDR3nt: TGTGCCAGCAGTTACCTCGGGACGGCGATTGAAGCTTTCTTT
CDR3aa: CASSYLGTAIEAFF

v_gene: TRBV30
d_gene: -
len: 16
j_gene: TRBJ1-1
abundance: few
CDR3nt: TGTGCCTGGAGTGTACGTACTCCCGAGGGGTACACTGAAGCTTTCTTT
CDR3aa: CAWSVRTPEGYTEAFF

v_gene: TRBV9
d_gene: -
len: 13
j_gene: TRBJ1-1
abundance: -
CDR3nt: TGTGCCAGCAGCGTCAGCGTGAACACTGAAGCTTTCTTT
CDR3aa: CASSVSVNTEAFF

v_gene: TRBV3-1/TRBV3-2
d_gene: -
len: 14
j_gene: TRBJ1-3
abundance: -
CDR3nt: TGTGCCAGCAGCTCCCGGGACGGAAAAAACACCATATATTTT
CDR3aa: CASSSRDGKNTIYF

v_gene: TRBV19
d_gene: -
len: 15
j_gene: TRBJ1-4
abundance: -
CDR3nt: TGTGCCAGTAGTATGATCGGAGGGGTTAATGAAAAACTGTTTTTT
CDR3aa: CASSMIGGVNEKLFF

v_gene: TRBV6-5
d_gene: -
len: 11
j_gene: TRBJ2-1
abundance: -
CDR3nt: TGTGCCAGCTACGGCAATAGAGAGCAGTTCTTC
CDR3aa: CASYGNREQFF

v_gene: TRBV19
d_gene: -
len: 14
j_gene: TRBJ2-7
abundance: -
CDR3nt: TGTGCCAGTAGCTCCTCCAACAGGGGGGGCGAGCAGTACTTC
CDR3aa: CASSSSNRGGEQYF

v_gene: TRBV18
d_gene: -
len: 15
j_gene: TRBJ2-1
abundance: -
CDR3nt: TGTGCCAGCTCACCTTCACAGGGCAAGATCAATGAGCAGTTCTTC
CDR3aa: CASSPSQGKINEQFF

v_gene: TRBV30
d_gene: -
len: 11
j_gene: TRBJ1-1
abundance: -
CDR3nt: TGTGCCTGGAGCCAGGACACTGAAGCTTTCTTT
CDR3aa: CAWSQDTEAFF

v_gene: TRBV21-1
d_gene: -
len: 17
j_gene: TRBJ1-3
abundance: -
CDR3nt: TGTGCCAGCAGCAAAGAGGACAGGGGGCACTCTGGAAACACCATATATTTT
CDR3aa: CASSKEDRGHSGNTIYF

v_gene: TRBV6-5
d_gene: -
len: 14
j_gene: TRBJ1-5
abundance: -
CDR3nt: TGTGCCAGCAGAAGATCAGGGTCGGTTCAGCCCCAGCATTTT
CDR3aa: CASRRSGSVQPQHF

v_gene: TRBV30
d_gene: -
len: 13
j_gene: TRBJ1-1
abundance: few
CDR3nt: TGTGCCTGGAGTATGACTTCTAGGGGTCAAGCTTTCTTT
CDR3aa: CAWSMTSRGQAFF

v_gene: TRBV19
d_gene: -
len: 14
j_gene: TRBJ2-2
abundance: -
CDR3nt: TGTGCCAGTACCAACACTGTGAACACCGGGGAGCTGTTTTTT
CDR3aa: CASTNTVNTGELFF

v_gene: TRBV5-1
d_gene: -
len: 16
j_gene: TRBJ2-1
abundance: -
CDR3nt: TGCGCCAGCCGTTATGACCTATCTCGCTCCTACAATGAGCAGTTCTTC
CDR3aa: CASRYDLSRSYNEQFF

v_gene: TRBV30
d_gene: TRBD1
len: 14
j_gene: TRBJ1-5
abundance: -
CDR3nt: TGTGCCTGGAGTCCTGGACAGGGCCATCAGCCCCAGCATTTT
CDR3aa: CAWSPGQGHQPQHF

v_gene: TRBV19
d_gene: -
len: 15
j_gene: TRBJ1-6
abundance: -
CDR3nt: TGTGCCAGTAGTTGGGTAGAGTCCTATAATTCACCCCTCCACTTT
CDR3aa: CASSWVESYNSPLHF

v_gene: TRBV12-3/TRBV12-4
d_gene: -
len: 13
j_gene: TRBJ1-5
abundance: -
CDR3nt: TGTGCCAGCAGTTTCGGGGACAATCAGCCCCAGCATTTT
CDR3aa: CASSFGDNQPQHF

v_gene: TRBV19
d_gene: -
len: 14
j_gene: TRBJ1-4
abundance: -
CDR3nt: TGTGCCAGTAGTATCGACGAGAATGTGGAAAAACTGTTTTTT
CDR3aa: CASSIDENVEKLFF

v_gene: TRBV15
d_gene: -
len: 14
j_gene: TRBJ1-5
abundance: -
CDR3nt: TGTGCCACCAGCAGAGATCGGGCCAATCAGCCCCAGCATTTT
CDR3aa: CATSRDRANQPQHF

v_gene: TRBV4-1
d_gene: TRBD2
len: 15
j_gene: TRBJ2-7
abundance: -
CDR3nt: TGCGCCAGCAGCCTAGGACTAGCGGAATCCTACGAGCAGTACTTC
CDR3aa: CASSLGLAESYEQYF

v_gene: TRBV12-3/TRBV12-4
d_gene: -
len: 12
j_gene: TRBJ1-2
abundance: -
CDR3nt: TGTGCCAGCAGTCCGGGGCTCTATGGCTACACCTTC
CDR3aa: CASSPGLYGYTF

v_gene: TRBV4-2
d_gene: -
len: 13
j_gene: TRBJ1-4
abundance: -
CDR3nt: TGTGCCAGCAGCAGAGAAGCCAATGAAAAACTGTTTTTT
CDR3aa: CASSREANEKLFF

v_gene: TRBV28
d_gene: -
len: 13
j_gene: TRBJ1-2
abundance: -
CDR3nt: TGTGCCAGCAGCTCGGACAAGGGCTATGGCTACACCTTC
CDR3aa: CASSSDKGYGYTF

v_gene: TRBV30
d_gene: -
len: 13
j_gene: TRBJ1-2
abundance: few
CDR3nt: TGTGCCTGGACCGGACAGCGAACCTATGGCTACACCTTC
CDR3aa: CAWTGQRTYGYTF

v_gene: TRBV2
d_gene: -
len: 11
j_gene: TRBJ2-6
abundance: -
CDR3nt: TGTGCCAGCACTAATGAGTACGTCCTGACTTTC
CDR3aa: CASTNEYVLTF